The 18 T cell receptor beta chains listed next were all sequenced from one sample in a study of cytomegalovirus exposure and HLA in healthy donors (dated by TCRdb to about 2017). The library relied on the immunoSEQ multiplex PCR assay. For the multiplex PCR, a mixture combining 60 forward primers for TCR Vbeta segments and 13 reverse primers for TCR Jbeta segments was used. Drawn from immuneACCESS, this table holds only the in-frame rearrangements with V and J called that TCRdb kept. Clones are partly lost; checked studies trace under half to an unresolved V gene and leave the rest unexplained. Counted in this sample were about 100,000 clones; 60% to 70% of them appeared once. The top ten clones comprise over 3.5% of the sample. The sequenced sample was PBMCs. These receptor sequences come from a man aged 30-40 years in good health and CMV-seropositive.

V usage is TRBV5-6 and J usage is TRBJ2-7; no clear D gene. CDR3 length: 13 residues. V lost 4 bases, J lost 4 bases, and 12 bases lay in between. From germline, CDR1 is SGHDT and CDR2 YYEEEE. The CDR3, as DNA: TGTGCCAGCAGCGAACGCACAGATTACGAGCAGTACTTC. Translation gives CASSERTDYEQYF. Full variable domain (rest looked up from reference TRBV5-6 and TRBJ2-7): DAGVTQSPTHLIKTRGQQVTLRCSPKSGHDTVSWYQQALGQGPQFIFQYYEEEERQRGNFPDRFSGHQFPNYSSELNVNALLLGDSALYLCASSERTDYEQYFGPGTRLTVT.

This rearrangement joins TRBV4-1 to TRBJ2-5; 7 bases are shared with TRBD2. The CDR3 is 15 amino acids. CDR1 MGHRA and CDR2 YSYEKL come from the germline V gene. Unmatched junction bases numbered 5, after V lost 0 bases and J lost 4 bases. CDR3 in amino acids: CASSQDRGVSETQYF. Here the CDR3 DNA reads TGCGCCAGCAGCCAAGATCGGGGGGTATCAGAGACCCAGTACTTC.

The chain has TRBV4-1 and TRBJ2-7, with D possibly TRBD2 on 5 matching bases. The CDR3 extends over 14 amino acids. V was shortened by 3 bases and J by 5 bases, with 14 bases between the two germline ends. Germline values: CDR1 MGHRA, CDR2 YSYEKL. The CDR3 DNA follows: TGCGCCAGCAGCCATCGCGACCGGGGAGACGAGCAGTACTTC. Amino acids: CASSHRDRGDEQYF.

The V call is TRBV27, the J call TRBJ2-7; 8 bases map to TRBD1. This CDR3 contains 16 residues. J was trimmed by 3 bases and V by 7 bases; bases with no gene match: 14. CDR1 is MNHEY, CDR2 SMNVEV, per germline (reference sequence). CDR3 coding DNA: TGTGCCAGCAATAGAGCCCGCGGACAGGGCCACTACGAGCAGTACTTC. Translation gives CASNRARGQGHYEQYF.

The chain recombines TRBV29-1 with TRBJ2-1, with D possibly TRBD2 on 5 matching bases. The CDR3 extends over 13 amino acids. Germline assignment: CDR1 SQVTM and CDR2 ANQGSEA. V was trimmed by 4 bases and J by 0 bases, leaving 7 bases between them. Written as DNA, the CDR3 is TGCAGCGTTGTGGGGAGCTCCTACAATGAGCAGTTCTTC. Its translation: CSVVGSSYNEQFF.

The chain links TRBV29-1 to TRBJ1-1, with a possible D match to TRBD1 (5 bases). Germline V gene sequence: CDR1 SQVTM, CDR2 ANQGSEA. Deletions cut 6 bases from V and 3 bases from J, with 11 bases between. The CDR3 loop spans 12 amino acids. CDR3 region: CSVWTRDTEAFF. CDR3 DNA: TGCAGCGTATGGACACGGGACACTGAAGCTTTCTTT. The full variable domain, completed using reference TRBV29-1 and TRBJ1-1, is SAVISQKPSRDICQRGTSLTIQCQVDSQVTMMFWYRQQPGQSLTLIATANQGSEATYESGFVIDKFPISRPNLTFSTLTVSNMSPEDSSIYLCSVWTRDTEAFFGQGTRLTVV.

The J gene is TRBJ1-5, the V gene TRBV6-1; unclear D gene. Between the trimmed V and J ends, which lost 5 bases and 6 bases, there was a span of 17 bases. Germline V lookup: CDR1 MNHNS, CDR2 SASEGT. CDR3 size: 15 residues. The chain's CDR3 is CASSSNSAGGQPQHF. In nucleotides, the CDR3 is TGTGCCAGCAGTTCAAACTCCGCTGGAGGTCAGCCCCAGCATTTT.

This chain joins TRBV28 and TRBJ1-2; D unresolved. Per the germline V gene, CDR1 is MDHEN and CDR2 is SYDVKM. CDR3 length: 13 residues. With 5 bases removed from V and 4 bases from J, the gap between germline ends came to 11 bases. The CDR3 sequence is CASSIAKIYGYTF. The DNA for the CDR3 is TGTGCCAGCAGTATAGCTAAAATCTATGGCTACACCTTC.

The chain has TRBV7-9 and TRBJ2-6; D remains unclear. Looked up from germline, CDR1 is SEHNR and CDR2 is FQNEAQ (reference sequence). The CDR3 is 12 residues long. CDR3 in amino acids: CSAGSGANVLTF. Here the CDR3 DNA reads TGTTCCGCCGGGTCTGGGGCCAACGTCCTGACTTTC. The entire variable domain, with the rest obtained from reference TRBV7-9 and TRBJ2-6, is as follows: DTGVSQNPRHKITKRGQNVTFRCDPISEHNRLYWYRQTLGQGPEFLTYFQNEAQLEKSRLLSDRFSAERPKGSFSTLEIQRTEQGDSAMYLCSAGSGANVLTFGAGSRLTVL.

This clone was detected a few times. The chain combines TRBV6-1 with TRBJ2-7; 7 positions match TRBD2. The V and J ends lost 8 bases and 2 bases, in that order; junction bases with no gene match: 3. The CDR3 length is 12 residues. Looked up from germline, CDR1 is MNHNS and CDR2 is SASEGT. CDR3 coding DNA: TGTGCCAGCGGTGGGGGGGCCTACGAGCAGTACTTC. Translating gives CASGGGAYEQYF.

As concerns this clone: At one end the junction does not follow the germline gene, possibly because of a read error. The chain recombines TRBV6-5 with TRBJ2-7, with D possibly matching TRBD2 (5 bases). Germline CDR1 and CDR2: MNHEY and SVGAGI. The CDR3 is 16 residues long. The CDR3 protein is CASSYSSSQDSYERYF. CDR3 bases: TGTGCCAGCAGTTACTCGAGTAGTCAGGACTCCTACGAGCGGTACTTC.

V is TRBV6-5 and J is TRBJ1-4; a possible D gene is TRBD1 (5 bases). Germline CDR1 reads MNHEY; CDR2 reads SVGAGI. This CDR3 has 15 amino acids. Trimming shortened V by 2 bases and J by 0 bases, and 7 bases separated the two germline ends. CDR3 protein: CASSYVGATNEKLFF. The CDR3 DNA reads TGTGCCAGCAGTTACGTAGGGGCAACTAATGAAAAACTGTTTTTT.

The chain recombines TRBV11-1 with TRBJ2-7; 7 bases align to TRBD1. Germline loops: CDR1 SGHAT, CDR2 FQDESV (reference sequence). The CDR3 is 14 residues long. V dropped 7 bases and J dropped 3; count of bases not matched to a gene: 9. The CDR3 bases are TGTGCCAGCAAGTTCGGGACAGCCGTCTACGAGCAGTACTTC. Its translation: CASKFGTAVYEQYF. The complete variable domain, with remaining parts taken from reference TRBV11-1 and TRBJ2-7, reads EAEVAQSPRYKITEKSQAVAFWCDPISGHATLYWYRQILGQGPELLVQFQDESVVDDSQLPKDRFSAERLKGVDSTLKIQPAELGDSAMYLCASKFGTAVYEQYFGPGTRLTVT.

The V gene is TRBV11-2, the J gene TRBJ1-5, with a weak D call TRBD1 (6 bases). CDR3 length: 14 amino acids. V was trimmed by 5 bases and J by 3 bases, leaving 11 bases between them. CDR1 and CDR2 from the germline V gene are SGHAT and FQNNGV. This CDR3 reads CASSPGQYNQPQHF. The CDR3 nucleotides read TGTGCCAGCAGCCCGGGACAATACAATCAGCCCCAGCATTTT.

This chain connects TRBV10-3 to TRBJ2-5; the match to TRBD1 covers 8 bases. The CDR3 length is 13 residues. Germline CDR1 reads ENHRY; CDR2 reads SYGVKD. Trimming took 8 bases from V and 7 from J; bases not matched to a gene: 9. The CDR3 loop is CAIADREEGTQYF. In DNA, the CDR3 is TGTGCCATCGCGGACAGGGAAGAAGGGACCCAGTACTTC.

The V and J genes are TRBV10-3 and TRBJ2-3; D perhaps matches TRBD1 (5 bases). Trimming took 6 bases from V and 5 from J, leaving 12 bases between them. From germline, CDR1 is ENHRY and CDR2 SYGVKD. The CDR3 has 13 residues. In nucleotides, the CDR3 is TGTGCCATCAGCATACAGGAAGGAGATACGCAGTATTTT. Amino acid sequence: CAISIQEGDTQYF.

V gene TRBV7-8 combines with J gene TRBJ1-2; 7 bases agree with TRBD1. With 4 bases clipped from V and 6 bases from J, the junction kept 11 bases outside the gene matches. This CDR3 is built from 15 residues. Germline CDR1 reads SGHVS; CDR2 reads FQNEAQ. This CDR3 reads CASSSPQTGPNGYTF. DNA for the CDR3: TGTGCCAGCAGCTCCCCACAGACAGGGCCGAATGGCTACACCTTC.

This clone was picked up a small number of times. The chain uses TRBV6-5 and TRBJ1-6, with D unresolved. The CDR3 loop spans 14 amino acids. Germline lookup yields CDR1 MNHEY and CDR2 SVGAGI. Trimming removed 5 bases from V and 10 bases from J, with 15 bases in between. Here the CDR3 reads CASSELRDVSPLHF. As DNA, the CDR3 is TGTGCCAGCAGTGAGTTGAGGGATGTCTCACCCCTCCACTTT.